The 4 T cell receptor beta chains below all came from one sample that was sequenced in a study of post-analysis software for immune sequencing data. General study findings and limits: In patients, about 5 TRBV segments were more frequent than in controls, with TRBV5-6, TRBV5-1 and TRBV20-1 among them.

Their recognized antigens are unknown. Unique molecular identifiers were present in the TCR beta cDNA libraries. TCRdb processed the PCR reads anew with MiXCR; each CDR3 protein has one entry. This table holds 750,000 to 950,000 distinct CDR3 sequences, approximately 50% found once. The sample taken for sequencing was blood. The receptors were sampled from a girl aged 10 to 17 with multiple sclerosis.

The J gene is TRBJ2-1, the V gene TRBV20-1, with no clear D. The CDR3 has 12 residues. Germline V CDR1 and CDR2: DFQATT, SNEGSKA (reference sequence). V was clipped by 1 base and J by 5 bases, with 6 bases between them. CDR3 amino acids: CSARAIDNEQFF. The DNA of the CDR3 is TGCAGTGCTAGAGCTATTGACAATGAGCAGTTCTTC.

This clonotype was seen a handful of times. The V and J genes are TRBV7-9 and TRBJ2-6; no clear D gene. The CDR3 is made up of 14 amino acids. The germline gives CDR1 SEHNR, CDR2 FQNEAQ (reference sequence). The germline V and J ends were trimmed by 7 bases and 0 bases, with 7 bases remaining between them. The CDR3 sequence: CASIRSSGANVLTF. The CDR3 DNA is TGTGCCAGCATCCGGAGCTCTGGGGCCAACGTCCTGACTTTC. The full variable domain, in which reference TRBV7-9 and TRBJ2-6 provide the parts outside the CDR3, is DTGVSQNPRHKITKRGQNVTFRCDPISEHNRLYWYRQTLGQGPEFLTYFQNEAQLEKSRLLSDRFSAERPKGSFSTLEIQRTEQGDSAMYLCASIRSSGANVLTFGAGSRLTVL.

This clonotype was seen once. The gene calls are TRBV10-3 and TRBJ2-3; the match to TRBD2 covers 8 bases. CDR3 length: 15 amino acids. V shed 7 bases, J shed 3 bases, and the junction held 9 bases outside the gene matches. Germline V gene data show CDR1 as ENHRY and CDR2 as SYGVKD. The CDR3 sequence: CAITGGTSPTDTQYF. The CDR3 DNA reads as TGTGCCATCACCGGTGGGACTAGTCCTACAGATACGCAGTATTTT.

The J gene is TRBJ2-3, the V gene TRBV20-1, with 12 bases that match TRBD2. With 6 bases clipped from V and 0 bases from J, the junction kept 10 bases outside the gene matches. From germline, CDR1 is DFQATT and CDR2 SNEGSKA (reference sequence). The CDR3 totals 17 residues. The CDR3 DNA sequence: TGCAGTGCAACCGGGACTAGCGGGCGGCGAAGCACAGATACGCAGTATTTT. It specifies CSATGTSGRRSTDTQYF.